These T cell receptor beta chains were read from a single sample in a study of CD8 T cells in ankylosing spondylitis. MiXCR, applied by TCRdb to the 5' RACE reads, yields one record per CDR3 protein. Of tens of thousands of distinct CDR3 sequences in the sample, approximately 30% were seen once. Material for sequencing was blood, either unsorted or a sorted T cell fraction (not recorded which). The source of these receptors is a male donor with ankylosing spondylitis or in good health (not recorded which). Both conserved end residues are part of each CDR3. The D gene is left open where the match is weak.

>-|TRBV2
CASGGASTDTQYF
>TRBD1|TRBV25-1
CASSVQGGNQPQHF
>-|TRBV9
CASSARGAAYNEQFF
>-|TRBV5-1
CASSLKRVHHSGNTIYF
>-|TRBV3-1
CASSQDPPSGANVLTF
>-|TRBV20-1
CSARVGSHGVNTEAFF
>-|TRBV20-1
CSPRGVETQYF
>-|TRBV7-7
CASSLGGYDEKLFF
>TRBD2|TRBV20-1
CSAPLRLAGGRNTGELFF
>-|TRBV27
CASSLSLVYNEQFF
>-|TRBV5-1
CASSPQPDRAYEQYF
>-|TRBV3-1
CASSQDRPIIDTIYF
>-|TRBV2
CASSPTRTGELFF
>TRBD2|TRBV12-3/TRBV12-4
CASSLETGGLQQFF
>TRBD2|TRBV7-8
CASSWPGTRGGNEQFF
>TRBD2|TRBV6-1
CASSTSPRSGRGNEQFF
>-|TRBV5-1
CASSRFRDFSTGELFF
>-|TRBV5-1
CASSLGLDSGANVLTF
>TRBD1|TRBV3-1
CASSSDRDETQYF
>-|TRBV7-9
CASSLAKTAGELFF
>-|TRBV6-5
CASSGLYEQFF
>-|TRBV25-1
CASSEWTDGNTIYF
>TRBD2|TRBV20-1
CSARGFAGGYNEQFF
>-|TRBV20-1
CSASQGNSVYGYTF
>-|TRBV29-1
CSVVWQAGNTIYF
>-|TRBV20-1
CSARDQQVDTIYF
>TRBD2|TRBV6-5
CASSYSALAGDTDTQYF
>-|TRBV9
CASSPGDGSGSGYTF
>-|TRBV6-1
CASSTTIAQTNEQFF
>-|TRBV7-8
CASCPKRGRATDTQYF
>-|TRBV20-1
CSVGGGRLYEQYF
>TRBD1|TRBV20-1
CSARGDSTREQYF
>-|TRBV12-3/TRBV12-4
CASPTKAAINTGELFF
>-|TRBV3-1
CASSQGNTGELFF
>-|TRBV12-3/TRBV12-4
CASNRQEGRDTQYF
>-|TRBV20-1
CSADREGLRLDTQYF
>TRBD2|TRBV20-1
CSASDRLAEAGTDTQYF
>-|TRBV5-6
CASSLGWTRGAQGGYTF
>-|TRBV5-1
CASSSTGPLIPGELFF
>-|TRBV5-1
CASSLGLLGATNQPQHF
>-|TRBV19
CASLWGGEQFF
>-|TRBV20-1
CSASPLVTTDTQYF